This T cell receptor beta chain was identified during a study of blood T cell repertoires in COVID-19. V gave up 0 bases and J gave up 0 bases, with 21 bases separating them. In germline, CDR1 is LGHNA, CDR2 YNFKEQ. The CDR3 totals 19 residues. This table comes from immunoSEQ multiplex PCR, and its TCRdb copy is limited to in-frame clones, with some not included. The sample holds 250,000 to 350,000 clones, 75% to 90% seen once. The chain uses TRBV4-2 and TRBJ2-7; maybe TRBD2 (6 bases). Sequencing was done on a sample of peripheral blood. This TCR was recovered from a woman aged 70-85 years with COVID-19, enrolled during active disease. The CDR3 DNA reads as TGTGCCAGCAGCCAAGATCTGGTTTTGGGGACTTCTCCCTCCTACGAGCAGTACTTC. It yields the protein CASSQDLVLGTSPSYEQYF.